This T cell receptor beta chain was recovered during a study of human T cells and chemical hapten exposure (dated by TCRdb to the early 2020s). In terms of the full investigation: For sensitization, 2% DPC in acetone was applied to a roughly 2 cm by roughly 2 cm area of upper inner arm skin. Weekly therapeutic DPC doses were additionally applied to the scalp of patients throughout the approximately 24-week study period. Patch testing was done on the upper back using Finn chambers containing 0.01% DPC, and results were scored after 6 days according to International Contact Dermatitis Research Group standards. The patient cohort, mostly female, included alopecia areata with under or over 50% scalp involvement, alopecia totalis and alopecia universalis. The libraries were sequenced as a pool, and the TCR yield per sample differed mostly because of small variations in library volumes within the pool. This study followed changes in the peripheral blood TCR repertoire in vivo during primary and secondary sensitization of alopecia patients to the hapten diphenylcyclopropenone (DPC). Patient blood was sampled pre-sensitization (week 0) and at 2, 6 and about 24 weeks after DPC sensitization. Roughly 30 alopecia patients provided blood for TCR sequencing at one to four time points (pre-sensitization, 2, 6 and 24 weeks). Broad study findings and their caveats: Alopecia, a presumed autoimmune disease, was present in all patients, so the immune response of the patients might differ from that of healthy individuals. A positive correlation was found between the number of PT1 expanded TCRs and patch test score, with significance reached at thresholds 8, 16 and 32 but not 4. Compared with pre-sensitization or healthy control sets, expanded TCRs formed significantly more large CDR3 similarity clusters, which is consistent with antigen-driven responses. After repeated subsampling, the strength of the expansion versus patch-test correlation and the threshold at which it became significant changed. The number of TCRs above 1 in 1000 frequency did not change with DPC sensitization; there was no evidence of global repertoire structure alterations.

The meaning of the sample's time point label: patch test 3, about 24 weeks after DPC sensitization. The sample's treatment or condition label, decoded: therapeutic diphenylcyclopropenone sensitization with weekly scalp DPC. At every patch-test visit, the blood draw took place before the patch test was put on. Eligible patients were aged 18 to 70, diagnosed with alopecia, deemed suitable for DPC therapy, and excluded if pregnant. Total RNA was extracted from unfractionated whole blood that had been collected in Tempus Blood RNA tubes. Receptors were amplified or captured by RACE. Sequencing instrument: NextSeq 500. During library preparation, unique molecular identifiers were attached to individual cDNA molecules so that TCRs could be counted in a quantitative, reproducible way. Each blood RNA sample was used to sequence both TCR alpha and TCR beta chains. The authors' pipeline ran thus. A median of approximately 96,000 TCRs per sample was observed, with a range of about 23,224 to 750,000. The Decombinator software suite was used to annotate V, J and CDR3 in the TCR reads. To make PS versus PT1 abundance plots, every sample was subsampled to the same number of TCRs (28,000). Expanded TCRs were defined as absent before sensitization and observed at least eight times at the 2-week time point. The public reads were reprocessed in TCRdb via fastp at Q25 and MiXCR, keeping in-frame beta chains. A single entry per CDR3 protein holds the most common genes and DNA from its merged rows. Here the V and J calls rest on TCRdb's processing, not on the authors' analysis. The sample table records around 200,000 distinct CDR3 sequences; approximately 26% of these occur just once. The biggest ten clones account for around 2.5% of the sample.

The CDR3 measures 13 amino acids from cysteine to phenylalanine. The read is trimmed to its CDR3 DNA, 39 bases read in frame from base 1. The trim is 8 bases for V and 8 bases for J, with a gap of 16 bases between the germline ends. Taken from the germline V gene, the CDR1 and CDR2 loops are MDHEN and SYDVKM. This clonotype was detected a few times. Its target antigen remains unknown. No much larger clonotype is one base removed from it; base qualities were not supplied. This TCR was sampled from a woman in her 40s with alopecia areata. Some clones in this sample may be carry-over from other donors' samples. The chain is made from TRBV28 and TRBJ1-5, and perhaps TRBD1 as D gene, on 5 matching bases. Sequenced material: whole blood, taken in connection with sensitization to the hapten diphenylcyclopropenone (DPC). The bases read TGTGCCAGCGGCAATAACCCAGGGAAGCCCCAGCATTTT. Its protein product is CASGNNPGKPQHF.